The entry below gives a single T cell receptor beta chain sequence along with its context. The CDR3 totals 19 residues. Trimming took 5 bases from V and 0 from J; bases not matched to a gene: 13. Germline-derived CDR1 and CDR2 are MDHEN and SYDVKM. This sample stems from a study of cytomegalovirus exposure and HLA in healthy donors. PCR involved 60 Vbeta and 13 Jbeta primers. Sequenced by immunoSEQ multiplex PCR; TCRdb stores in-frame clones only, minus some. Of more than 85,000 clones listed, around 77% were seen once; the top ten hold roughly 8.6%. This TCR derives from a woman in her thirties or forties in good health and CMV-seropositive. The sample was PBMCs. The V call is TRBV28, the J call TRBJ1-6; 7 bases agree with TRBD1. The CDR3 DNA is TGTGCCAGCAGTCCTACCACTTGGGACAGACTCTCCTATAATTCACCCCTCCACTTT. This gives the protein CASSPTTWDRLSYNSPLHF.